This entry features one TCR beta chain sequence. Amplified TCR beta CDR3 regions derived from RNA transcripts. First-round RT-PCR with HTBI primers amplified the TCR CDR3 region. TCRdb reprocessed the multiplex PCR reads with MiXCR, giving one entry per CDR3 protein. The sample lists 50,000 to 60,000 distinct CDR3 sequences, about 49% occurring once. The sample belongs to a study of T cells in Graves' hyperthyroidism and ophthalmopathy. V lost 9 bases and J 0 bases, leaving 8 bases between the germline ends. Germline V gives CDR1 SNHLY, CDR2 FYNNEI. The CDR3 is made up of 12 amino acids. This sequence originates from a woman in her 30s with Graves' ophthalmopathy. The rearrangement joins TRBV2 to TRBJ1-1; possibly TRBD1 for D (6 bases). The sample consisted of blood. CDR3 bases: TGTGCCAGACAGGGAATGAACACTGAAGCTTTCTTT. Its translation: CARQGMNTEAFF.